This T cell receptor (beta chain) originates from a study of early T cells in non-severe SARS-CoV-2 infection. Overall study: The sequenced material was bulk RNA from unsorted whole blood, and its chains were unpaired.

This clonotype has a handful of counts. Its antigen is not known. Findings and caveats of the study: Anti-spike CD8 responses were favored in VDJdb matching, and private and CD4 specificities were missed.

Unique molecular identifiers (one per individual cDNA molecule) were attached. TCRdb redid the calling of the 5' RACE reads with MiXCR, one entry per CDR3 protein. The data contain approximately 39,000 distinct CDR3 sequences, roughly 5% of them singletons. This CDR3 region has 13 residues. Germline-derived CDR1 and CDR2 are SGHRS and YFSETQ. V was cut by 4 bases and J by 4 bases, with 11 bases left in between. The sample consisted of whole blood. This chain uses TRBV5-1 with TRBJ1-1; D is undetermined. The receptor's source is an adult who was a healthcare worker with PCR-confirmed SARS-CoV-2 infection or an uninfected control (not recorded which). CDR3 in DNA: TGCGCCAGCAGCCGGAACGGACGCACTGAAGCTTTCTTT. Translating it yields CASSRNGRTEAFF.